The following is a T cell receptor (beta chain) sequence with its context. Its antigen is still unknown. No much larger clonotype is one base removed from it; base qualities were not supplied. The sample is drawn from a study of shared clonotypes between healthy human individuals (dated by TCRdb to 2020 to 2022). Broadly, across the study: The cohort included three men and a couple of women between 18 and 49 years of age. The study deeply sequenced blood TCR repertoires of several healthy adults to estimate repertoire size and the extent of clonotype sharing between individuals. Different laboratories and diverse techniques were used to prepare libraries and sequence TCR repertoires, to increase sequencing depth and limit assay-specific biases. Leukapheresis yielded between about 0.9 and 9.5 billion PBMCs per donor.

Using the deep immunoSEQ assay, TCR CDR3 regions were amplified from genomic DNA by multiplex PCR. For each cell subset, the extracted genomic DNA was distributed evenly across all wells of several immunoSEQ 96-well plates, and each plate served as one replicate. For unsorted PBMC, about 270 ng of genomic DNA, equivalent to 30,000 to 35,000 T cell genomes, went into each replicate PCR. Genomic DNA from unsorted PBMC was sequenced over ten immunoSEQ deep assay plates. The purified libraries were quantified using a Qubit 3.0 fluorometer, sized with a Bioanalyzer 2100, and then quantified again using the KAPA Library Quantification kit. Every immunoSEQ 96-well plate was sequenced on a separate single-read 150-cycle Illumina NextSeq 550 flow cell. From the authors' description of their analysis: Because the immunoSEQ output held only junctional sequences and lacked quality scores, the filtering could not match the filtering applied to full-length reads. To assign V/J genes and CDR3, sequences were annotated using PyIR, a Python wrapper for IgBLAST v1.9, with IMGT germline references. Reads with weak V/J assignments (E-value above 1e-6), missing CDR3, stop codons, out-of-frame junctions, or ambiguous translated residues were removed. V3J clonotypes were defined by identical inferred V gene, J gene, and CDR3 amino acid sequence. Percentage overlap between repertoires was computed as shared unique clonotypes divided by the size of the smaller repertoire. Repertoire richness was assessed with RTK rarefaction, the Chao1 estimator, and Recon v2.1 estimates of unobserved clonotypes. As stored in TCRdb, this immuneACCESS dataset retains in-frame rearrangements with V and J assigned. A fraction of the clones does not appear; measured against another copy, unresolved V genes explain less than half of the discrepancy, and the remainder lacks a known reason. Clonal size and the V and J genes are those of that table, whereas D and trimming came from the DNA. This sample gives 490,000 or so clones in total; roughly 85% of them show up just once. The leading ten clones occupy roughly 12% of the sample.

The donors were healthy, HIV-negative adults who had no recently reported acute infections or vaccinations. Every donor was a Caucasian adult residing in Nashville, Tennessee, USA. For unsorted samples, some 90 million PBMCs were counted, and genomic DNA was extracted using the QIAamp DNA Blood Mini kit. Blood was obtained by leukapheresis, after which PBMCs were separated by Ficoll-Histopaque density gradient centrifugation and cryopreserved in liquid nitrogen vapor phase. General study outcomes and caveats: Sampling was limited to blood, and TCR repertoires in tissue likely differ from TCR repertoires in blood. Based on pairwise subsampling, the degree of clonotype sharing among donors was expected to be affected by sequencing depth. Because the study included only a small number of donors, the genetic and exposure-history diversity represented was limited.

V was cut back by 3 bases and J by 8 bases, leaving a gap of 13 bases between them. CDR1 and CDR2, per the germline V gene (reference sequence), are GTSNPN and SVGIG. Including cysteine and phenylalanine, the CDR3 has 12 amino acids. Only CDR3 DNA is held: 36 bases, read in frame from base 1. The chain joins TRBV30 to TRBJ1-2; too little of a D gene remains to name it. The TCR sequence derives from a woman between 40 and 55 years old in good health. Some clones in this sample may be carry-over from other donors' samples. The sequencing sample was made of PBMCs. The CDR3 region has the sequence CAWRRSIGGYTF. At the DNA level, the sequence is TGTGCCTGGAGAAGGTCCATTGGGGGCTACACCTTC.